This T cell receptor (beta chain) appears in the sequencing data of a study of response to subunit inactivated influenza vaccine. Study-level results: It was the authors' suggestion that each seasonal influenza vaccination recruits few new T cells.

Remarks on this clonotype: Its antigen is unknown.

TCRdb reprocessed the RT-PCR reads with MiXCR, giving one entry per CDR3 protein. The table records approximately 500,000 distinct CDR3 sequences, under 15% of them present only once. J gave up 2 bases and V 5 bases, and 8 bases lay outside the gene matches. Germline CDR1 and CDR2: SGHDT and YYEEEE. The CDR3 sequence is 17 residues long. The TCR was taken from a man in his forties or fifties who received an inactivated influenza vaccine. The rearrangement uses TRBV5-6 and TRBJ2-6, with TRBD1 matching over 9 bases. Sequences were derived from PBMCs from blood, sampled 45 days after vaccination. DNA of the CDR3: TGTGCCAGCAGTCGAGGGACAGGGTTCACTGGGGCCAACGTCCTGACTTTC. Its translation is CASSRGTGFTGANVLTF.